The text below deals with one T cell receptor beta chain. Original methodology: Estimation of nucleated cell counts relied on the amplification of reference gene primers. The table came from immunoSEQ multiplex PCR; TCRdb's copy has only in-frame clones and leaves some out. That table furnishes V, J and clone size, whereas the DNA furnished D and trimming. The sample yields 250,000 to 350,000 clones, about nine tenths seen once. The data belong to a study of blood T cell repertoires in COVID-19. Overall study: Acute and convalescent COVID-19 samples came from the United States, Italy and Spain. Sources were T cells, B-cell-depleted T cells, or PBMCs; the material itself was cDNA or gDNA.

The CDR3 is 15 residues long. V gave up 6 bases and J gave up 1 base; unmatched junction bases: 2. CDR1 MNHEY and CDR2 SMNVEV come from the germline V gene (reference sequence). What was sequenced was peripheral blood. The chain joins TRBV27 to TRBJ2-7; 14 positions agree with TRBD2. This TCR was recovered from a woman aged 40 to 50 who had recovered from COVID-19. The CDR3 loop reads CASRGLAGGSYEQYF. In nucleotides, the CDR3 is TGTGCCAGCAGAGGACTAGCGGGAGGTTCCTACGAGCAGTACTTC.